The next 14 T cell receptor beta chains were all read from a single sample in a study of cytotoxic CD8 clonotypes in ibrutinib-treated CLL. Repertoires were generated with immunoSEQ multiplex PCR, while TCRdb's copy carries only in-frame clones and drops some. The table lists about 130,000 clones, approximately 85% of them singletons, with roughly 2% in the top ten. The material sequenced was PBMCs, taken after 24 months of ibrutinib treatment. These receptors were obtained from a human donor with chronic lymphocytic leukemia.

The chain recombines TRBV9 with TRBJ2-1, with TRBD2 matching over 8 bases. V lost 0 bases to trimming and J lost 1 base; unmatched junction nucleotides: 6. The CDR3 totals 17 residues. Germline assignment: CDR1 SGDLS and CDR2 YYNGEE. The CDR3 DNA reads as TGTGCCAGCAGCGTAGGTCCACTAGCGGCATCCTACAATGAGCAGTTCTTC. Translated: CASSVGPLAASYNEQFF.

The J gene is TRBJ2-7, the V gene TRBV9; no clear D. This CDR3 spans 14 amino acids. Germline-derived CDR1 and CDR2 are SGDLS and YYNGEE. V was clipped by 0 bases and J by 5 bases, with 12 bases between them. In DNA, the CDR3 is TGTGCCAGCAGCGTAGAACCAGGCCACCACGAGCAGTACTTC. This translates into CASSVEPGHHEQYF.

The rearrangement joins TRBV10-3 to TRBJ2-3; D possibly corresponds to TRBD1 (6 bases). Germline V lookup: CDR1 ENHRY, CDR2 SYGVKD. This CDR3 has 15 amino acids. Trimming removed 3 bases at V and 0 bases at J, with 10 bases between. The CDR3 loop is CAISDSQGSTDTQYF. The CDR3 DNA reads TGTGCCATCAGTGATTCCCAGGGGAGCACAGATACGCAGTATTTT.

This clone has a handful of counts. The V call is TRBV20-1, the J call TRBJ2-1; D gene unclear. CDR3 length: 11 residues. In germline, CDR1 is DFQATT, CDR2 SNEGSKA (reference sequence). Between the trimmed V and J ends, which lost 7 bases and 6 bases, there was a span of 10 bases. CDR3 in amino acids: CSEPLGNEQFF. The CDR3 region has the DNA TGCAGTGAGCCCCTAGGCAATGAGCAGTTCTTC.

The chain is built from TRBV9 and TRBJ1-2; 8 bases map to TRBD1. Germline V lookup: CDR1 SGDLS, CDR2 YYNGEE. The CDR3 covers 17 residues. J was trimmed by 8 bases and V by 4 bases; bases with no gene match: 19. The CDR3 sequence: CASSPYRPGQGTLGYTF. CDR3 DNA sequence: TGTGCCAGCAGCCCATACCGACCCGGACAGGGAACGTTGGGCTACACCTTC.

The V gene is TRBV5-1, the J gene TRBJ2-3; no clear D. The germline V and J ends were trimmed by 4 bases and 2 bases, with 11 bases remaining between them. CDR1 is SGHRS, CDR2 YFSETQ, per germline. This CDR3 contains 14 residues. The DNA of the CDR3 is TGCGCCAGCAGCCCTGCAGAGATCACAGATACGCAGTATTTT. Protein sequence: CASSPAEITDTQYF.

This clone was seen once. The chain carries TRBV2 and TRBJ2-3; D gene unclear. The CDR3 spans 8 residues. Germline V gives CDR1 SNHLY, CDR2 FYNNEI. V was cut by 5 bases and J by 12 bases, with 3 bases left in between. CDR3 nucleotides: TGTGCCAGCAGTTCCCAGTATTTT. Residues: CASSSQYF.

On this clone: Different DNA sequences within this sample yield the same CDR3. The V gene is TRBV18, the J gene TRBJ2-5; D unclear. CDR1 is KGHSH, CDR2 LQKENI, per germline. The CDR3 totals 11 residues. V lost 4 bases and J 2 bases, leaving 2 bases between the germline ends. The CDR3, as DNA: TGTGCCAGCTCACTGCAAGAGACCCAGTACTTC. Residues: CASSLQETQYF. Looking up the rest from reference TRBV18 and TRBJ2-5 gives the full variable domain: NAGVMQNPRHLVRRRGQEARLRCSPMKGHSHVYWYRQLPEEGLKFMVYLQKENIIDESGMPKERFSAEFPKEGPSILRIQQVVRGDSAAYFCASSLQETQYFGPGTRLLVL.

J is TRBJ1-2 and V is TRBV28; D is perhaps TRBD1 (5 bases). This CDR3 is built from 14 residues. V was cut by 0 bases and J by 2 bases, with 7 bases left in between. Germline CDR1 MDHEN, CDR2 SYDVKM. CDR3 residues: CASSLWGVNYGYTF. CDR3 in DNA: TGTGCCAGCAGTTTATGGGGGGTAAACTATGGCTACACCTTC.

The genes are TRBV29-1 and TRBJ1-1, with a possible D match to TRBD1 (5 bases). The germline V gene encodes CDR1 SQVTM and CDR2 ANQGSEA. CDR3 length equals 14 residues. V dropped 7 bases and J dropped 1 base, with 16 bases sitting between them. The CDR3 loop is CSAKTGTQNTEAFF. The CDR3 DNA follows: TGCAGCGCCAAAACCGGGACCCAGAACACTGAAGCTTTCTTT.

This clone has a count of ten or more. The chain combines TRBV19 with TRBJ1-3; tentative D call: TRBD1 (6 bases). Germline V gene data show CDR1 as LNHDA and CDR2 as SQIVND (reference sequence). CDR3 length equals 15 residues. Between the trimmed V and J ends, which lost 6 bases and 1 base, there was a span of 13 bases. The CDR3 region has the DNA TGTGCCAGTAGCGAACAGGGTTTATCTGGAAACACCATATATTTT. Translation: CASSEQGLSGNTIYF.

The CDR3 DNA reads as TGTGCCAGCGAAGGGGGGACGCCGCCCCTCCACTTT. Amino acid sequence: CASEGGTPPLHF. V is TRBV7-2 and J is TRBJ1-6, with D perhaps TRBD1 (6 bases). The CDR3 runs 12 residues. V lost 8 bases, J lost 13 bases, and 15 bases lay in between. The germline V gene has CDR1 SGHTA and CDR2 FQGNSA.

The rearrangement uses TRBV2 and TRBJ2-1; D possibly corresponds to TRBD2 (5 bases). Per germline, CDR1 SNHLY and CDR2 FYNNEI. Trimming took off 4 bases at V and 0 bases at J, with 10 bases between the two ends. The CDR3 is made up of 15 amino acids. The CDR3 sequence is CASSVRSGSYNEQFF. The CDR3 DNA follows: TGTGCCAGCAGTGTCAGGAGCGGCTCCTACAATGAGCAGTTCTTC.

This chain joins TRBV10-2 and TRBJ2-7; 7 bases are a match to TRBD1. The length of the CDR3 is 14 residues. Germline values: CDR1 WSHSY, CDR2 SAAADI. Germline trimming cut 5 bases from V and 3 bases from J; bases unmatched to any gene: 7. The CDR3, as DNA: TGCGCCAGCAGTCCCGGGACAGCTTACTACGAGCAGTACTTC. As protein: CASSPGTAYYEQYF.